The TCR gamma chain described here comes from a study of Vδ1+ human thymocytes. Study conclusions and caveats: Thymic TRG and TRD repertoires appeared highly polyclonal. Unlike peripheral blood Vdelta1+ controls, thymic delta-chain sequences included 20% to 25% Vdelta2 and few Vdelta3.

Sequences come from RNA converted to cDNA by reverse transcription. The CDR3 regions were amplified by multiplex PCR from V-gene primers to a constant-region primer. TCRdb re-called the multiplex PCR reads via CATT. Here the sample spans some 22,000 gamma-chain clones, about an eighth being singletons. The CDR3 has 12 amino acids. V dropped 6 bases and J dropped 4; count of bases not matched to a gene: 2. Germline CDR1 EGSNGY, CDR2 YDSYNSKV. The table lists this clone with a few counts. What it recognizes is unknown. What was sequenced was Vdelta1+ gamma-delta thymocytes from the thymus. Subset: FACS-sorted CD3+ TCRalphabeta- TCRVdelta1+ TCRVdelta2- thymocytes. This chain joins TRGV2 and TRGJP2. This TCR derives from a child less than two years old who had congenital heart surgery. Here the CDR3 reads CATWPSDWIKTF. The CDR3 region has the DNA TGTGCCACCTGGCCTAGTGATTGGATCAAGACGTTT.